These 13 T cell receptor beta chains were all obtained from the same sample, sequenced in a study of regulatory T cells. Regarding the study as a whole: In CD3G-deficient patients, conventional CD4+ T cells were enriched for hydrophobic CDR3 residues at positions 6 and 7.

The primer mix had 52 TRBV and 13 TRBJ primers. The table came from immunoSEQ multiplex PCR; TCRdb's copy has only in-frame clones and leaves some out. The data hold 30,000 to 40,000 clones, with 93% observed a single time. Which antigens these TCRs recognize remains unknown. The material sequenced was conventional CD4+ T cells sorted from blood. The receptors derive from a child between 2 and 9 years old with CD3G deficiency.

The chain links TRBV6-1 to TRBJ2-3; D gene unclear. Germline V lookup: CDR1 MNHNS, CDR2 SASEGT. V lost 1 base and J 1 base, leaving 9 bases between the germline ends. The CDR3 runs 15 residues. CDR3 coding DNA: TGTGCCAGCAGTGAAGGGCAGCGTCGCACAGATACGCAGTATTTT. Its protein product is CASSEGQRRTDTQYF.

V and J are TRBV28 and TRBJ2-7; no clear D gene. Trimming stripped 5 bases from V and 3 bases from J, with 8 bases between. Germline-derived CDR1 and CDR2 are MDHEN and SYDVKM. The length of the CDR3 is 12 residues. The chain's CDR3 is CASSVAGYEQYF. As DNA, the CDR3 is TGTGCCAGCAGTGTGGCAGGCTACGAGCAGTACTTC.

This clone was picked up a small number of times. V and J are TRBV5-5 and TRBJ1-2; no clear D. V was shortened by 2 bases and J by 6 bases, with 11 bases between the two germline ends. CDR3 size: 13 residues. Germline-derived CDR1 and CDR2 are SGHKS and YYEKEE (reference sequence). The CDR3 reads CASSLRSGHGYTF. The CDR3 DNA reads TGTGCCAGCAGCTTACGGTCCGGGCATGGCTACACCTTC.

The chain uses TRBV11-2 and TRBJ2-7; 9 bases fit TRBD2. Trimming cost V 3 bases and J 7 bases; bases outside gene matches: 10. This CDR3 is built from 15 residues. Germline V lookup: CDR1 SGHAT, CDR2 FQNNGV. CDR3 protein: CASSFASGRQKEQYF. The CDR3 DNA sequence: TGTGCCAGCAGCTTCGCCAGCGGGAGGCAAAAAGAGCAGTACTTC.

The rearrangement joins TRBV10-3 to TRBJ2-1, with D maybe TRBD2 (6 bases). CDR3 length equals 13 residues. V was cut by 6 bases and J by 7 bases, with 13 bases left in between. The V gene's germline CDR1 is ENHRY and CDR2 SYGVKD. The CDR3 nucleotides are TGTGCCATCAGCGCCCTGCTAGCGAATGAGCAGTTCTTC. Its translation is CAISALLANEQFF.

The rearrangement uses TRBV14 and TRBJ2-7; D is ambiguous. V was clipped by 0 bases and J by 2 bases, with 26 bases between them. This CDR3 is 20 amino acids long. Germline V CDR1 and CDR2: SGHDN, FVKESK. The CDR3 nucleotides read TGTGCCAGCAGCCAAGAACTGAGATCGACACGTCGAAAAACGACCTACGAGCAGTACTTC. Translation gives CASSQELRSTRRKTTYEQYF. Variable domain in full (rest from reference TRBV14 and TRBJ2-7): EAGVTQFPSHSVIEKGQTVTLRCDPISGHDNLYWYRRVMGKEIKFLLHFVKESKQDESGMPNNRFLAERTGGTYSTLKVQPAELEDSGVYFCASSQELRSTRRKTTYEQYFGPGTRLTVT.

The V call is TRBV28, the J call TRBJ1-2; 8 bases agree with TRBD1. CDR1 is MDHEN and CDR2 is SYDVKM in the germline V gene. The CDR3 contains 17 residues. Trimming cost V 4 bases and J 4 bases; bases outside gene matches: 14. Here the CDR3 reads CASSSQTQGARLYGYTF. CDR3 DNA sequence: TGTGCCAGCAGTTCCCAGACTCAGGGGGCGCGACTCTATGGCTACACCTTC.

CDR3 amino acids: CASSQSTGTADTQYF. The CDR3 nucleotides are TGCGCCAGCAGTCAATCCACCGGGACCGCAGATACGCAGTATTTT. This rearrangement joins TRBV5-1 to TRBJ2-3; D may correspond to TRBD1 or TRBD2 (5 bases each). V lost 5 bases, J lost 4 bases, and 17 bases lay in between. CDR3 length: 15 residues. Germline CDR1 is SGHRS and CDR2 is YFSETQ.

V usage is TRBV28 and J usage is TRBJ1-1; 7 bases agree with TRBD1. V was pared by 7 bases and J by 8 bases, with 10 bases of the junction left unmatched. The CDR3 totals 13 residues. Germline-derived CDR1 and CDR2 are MDHEN and SYDVKM. The CDR3 DNA sequence: TGTGCCAGCAAATACGGAGACAGGGAAGAAGCTTTCTTT. It codes for CASKYGDREEAFF.

The V and J genes are TRBV5-1 and TRBJ2-1; 12 nucleotides match TRBD2. The germline gives CDR1 SGHRS, CDR2 YFSETQ. The V and J ends lost 2 bases and 7 bases, in that order; junction bases with no gene match: 4. This CDR3 comprises 15 residues. The CDR3 sequence is CASSFAGLAGNEQFF. CDR3 sequence (DNA): TGCGCCAGCAGCTTTGCAGGACTAGCGGGAAATGAGCAGTTCTTC.

This chain connects TRBV28 to TRBJ2-7; 7 bases line up with TRBD1. V lost 4 bases and J lost 0; bases outside the gene matches: 9. Germline assignment: CDR1 MDHEN and CDR2 SYDVKM. This CDR3 has 16 amino acids. The CDR3, as DNA: TGTGCCAGCAGTTCCCCATCGACAGGGAGCTCCTACGAGCAGTACTTC. It is translated as CASSSPSTGSSYEQYF.

The rearrangement joins TRBV28 to TRBJ2-1; D call uncertain. Trimming removed 6 bases from V and 2 bases from J, with 8 bases in between. This CDR3 has 13 amino acids. Germline V lookup: CDR1 MDHEN, CDR2 SYDVKM. CDR3 in DNA: TGTGCCAGCAGGGGCAGGACCTACAATGAGCAGTTCTTC. Translating it yields CASRGRTYNEQFF.

This clone is a singleton in its sample. The chain's CDR3 is CASSPGGWVHEQYF. As DNA, the CDR3 is TGTGCCAGCAGCCCGGGGGGGTGGGTCCACGAGCAGTACTTC. The chain is built from TRBV28 and TRBJ2-7; 8 bases align to TRBD2. CDR1 MDHEN and CDR2 SYDVKM come from the germline V gene. The length of the CDR3 is 14 residues. V shed 6 bases, J shed 5 bases, and the junction held 9 bases outside the gene matches.